This TCR beta chain came from a study of cytotoxic CD8 clonotypes in ibrutinib-treated CLL. The assay was immunoSEQ multiplex PCR, and TCRdb's table has in-frame clones only and misses some. The sample holds around 77,000 clones, 80% seen once. This clone was detected a few times. In germline, CDR1 is MDHEN, CDR2 SYDVKM. CDR3 size: 11 residues. V lost 5 bases to trimming and J lost 0 bases, with 2 bases between them. Specimen: PBMCs, collected at disease progression, from a patient treated with ibrutinib. This sequence originates from a human donor with chronic lymphocytic leukemia. The chain recombines TRBV28 with TRBJ2-7; D is uncertain. The CDR3 sequence: CASSDSYEQYF. The CDR3 DNA reads TGTGCCAGCAGTGACTCCTACGAGCAGTACTTC.